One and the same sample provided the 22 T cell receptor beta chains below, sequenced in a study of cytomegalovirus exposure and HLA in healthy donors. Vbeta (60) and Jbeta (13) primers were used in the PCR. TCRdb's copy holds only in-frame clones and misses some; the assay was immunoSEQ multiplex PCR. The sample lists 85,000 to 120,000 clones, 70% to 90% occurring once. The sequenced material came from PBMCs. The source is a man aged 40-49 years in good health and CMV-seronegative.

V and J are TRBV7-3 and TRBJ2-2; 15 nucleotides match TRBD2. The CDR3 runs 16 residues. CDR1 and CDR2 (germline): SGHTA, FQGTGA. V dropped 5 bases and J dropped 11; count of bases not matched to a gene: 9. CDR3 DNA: TGTGCCAGCAGCCCCGGACTAGCGGGGGGGCGACGCGAGCTGTTTTTT. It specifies CASSPGLAGGRRELFF.

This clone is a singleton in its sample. This CDR3 is CASTPQGGHSYNEQFF. Here the CDR3 DNA reads TGTGCCAGCACCCCCCAAGGGGGACACTCCTACAATGAGCAGTTCTTC. The chain recombines TRBV5-4 with TRBJ2-1, with D possibly matching TRBD1 (6 bases). Germline V gene data show CDR1 as SGHNT and CDR2 as YYREEE (reference sequence). The CDR3 spans 16 residues. With 6 bases removed from V and 0 bases from J, the gap between germline ends came to 16 bases.

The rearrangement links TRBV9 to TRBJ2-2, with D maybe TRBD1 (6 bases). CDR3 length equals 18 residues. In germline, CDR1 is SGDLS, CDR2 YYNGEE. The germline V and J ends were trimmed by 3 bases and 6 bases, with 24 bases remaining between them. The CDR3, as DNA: TGTGCCAGCAGCGAGCAACGGGAAGGGGGTTATTTAGCCGGGGAGCTGTTTTTT. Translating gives CASSEQREGGYLAGELFF.

CDR3 sequence: CASGWGLAGPQETQYF. The DNA of the CDR3 is TGTGCTAGTGGTTGGGGACTAGCGGGGCCCCAAGAGACCCAGTACTTC. The rearrangement uses TRBV12-5 and TRBJ2-5, with 13 bases aligning to TRBD2. This CDR3 spans 16 amino acids. Per germline, CDR1 LGHNT and CDR2 FRNRAP. The V segment lost 4 bases and the J segment 1 base; nucleotides outside the gene matches: 3.

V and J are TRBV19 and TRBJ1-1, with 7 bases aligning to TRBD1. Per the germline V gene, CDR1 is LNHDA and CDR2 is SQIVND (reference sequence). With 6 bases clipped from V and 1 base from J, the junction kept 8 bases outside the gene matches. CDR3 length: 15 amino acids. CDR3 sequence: CASRPDRVGNTEAFF. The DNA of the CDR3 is TGTGCCAGTAGGCCTGACAGGGTTGGGAACACTGAAGCTTTCTTT.

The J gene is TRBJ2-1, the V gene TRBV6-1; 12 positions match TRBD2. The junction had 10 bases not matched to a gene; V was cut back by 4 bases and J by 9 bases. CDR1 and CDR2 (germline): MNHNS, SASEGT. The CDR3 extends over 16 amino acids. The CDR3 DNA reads TGTGCCAGCAGTGCTCTAGCGGGGGGGCGGGGTATTGAGCAGTTCTTC. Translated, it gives CASSALAGGRGIEQFF.

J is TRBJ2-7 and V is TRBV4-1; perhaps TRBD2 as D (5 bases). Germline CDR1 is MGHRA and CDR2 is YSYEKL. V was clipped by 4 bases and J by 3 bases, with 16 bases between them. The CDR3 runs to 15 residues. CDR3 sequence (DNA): TGCGCCAGCAGCCGATCCGGGATAGAAGACTACGAGCAGTACTTC. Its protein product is CASSRSGIEDYEQYF.

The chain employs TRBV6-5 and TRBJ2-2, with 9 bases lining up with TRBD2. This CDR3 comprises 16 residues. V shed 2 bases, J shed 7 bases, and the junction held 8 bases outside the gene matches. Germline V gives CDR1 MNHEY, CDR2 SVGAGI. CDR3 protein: CASSYLKAGGIGELFF. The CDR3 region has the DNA TGTGCCAGCAGTTACCTTAAAGCGGGGGGCATCGGGGAGCTGTTTTTT.

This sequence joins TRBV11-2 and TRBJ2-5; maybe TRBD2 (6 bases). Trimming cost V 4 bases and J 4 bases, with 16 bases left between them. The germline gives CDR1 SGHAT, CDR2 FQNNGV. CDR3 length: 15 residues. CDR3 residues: CASSSRRGAGETQYF. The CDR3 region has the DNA TGTGCCAGCAGCTCCAGACGCGGGGCAGGAGAGACCCAGTACTTC. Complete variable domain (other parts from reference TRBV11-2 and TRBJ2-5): EAGVAQSPRYKIIEKRQSVAFWCNPISGHATLYWYQQILGQGPKLLIQFQNNGVVDDSQLPKDRFSAERLKGVDSTLKIQPAKLEDSAVYLCASSSRRGAGETQYFGPGTRLLVL.

CDR3 residues: CASSQELLNLYEQYF. CDR3 DNA sequence: TGTGCCAGCAGCCAAGAGCTACTCAACCTATACGAGCAGTACTTC. The chain combines TRBV4-2 with TRBJ2-7; no firm D call. CDR1 is LGHNA and CDR2 is YNFKEQ in the germline V gene. The CDR3 loop spans 15 amino acids. V gave up 0 bases and J gave up 4 bases, with 13 bases separating them.

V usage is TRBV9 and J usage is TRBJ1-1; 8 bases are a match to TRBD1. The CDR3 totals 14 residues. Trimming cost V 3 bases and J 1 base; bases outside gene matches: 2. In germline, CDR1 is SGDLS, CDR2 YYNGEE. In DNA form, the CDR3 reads TGTGCCAGCAGCGCGGACAGGGCGAACACTGAAGCTTTCTTT. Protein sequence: CASSADRANTEAFF.

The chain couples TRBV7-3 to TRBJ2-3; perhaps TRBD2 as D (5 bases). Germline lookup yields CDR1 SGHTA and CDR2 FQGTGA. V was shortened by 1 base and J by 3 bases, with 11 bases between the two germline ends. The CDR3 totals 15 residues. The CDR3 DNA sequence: TGTGCCAGCAGCTTAAACGGGGTGCTGACAGATACGCAGTATTTT. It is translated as CASSLNGVLTDTQYF.

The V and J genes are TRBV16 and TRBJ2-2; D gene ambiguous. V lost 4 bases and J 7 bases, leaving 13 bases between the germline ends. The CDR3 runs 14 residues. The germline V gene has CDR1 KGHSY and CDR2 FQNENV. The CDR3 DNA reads TGTGCCAGCAGCCTCCGACTCCCGGACGGGGAGCTGTTTTTT. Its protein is CASSLRLPDGELFF.

CDR3: CASSLWTGLQPQHF. The CDR3 bases are TGTGCCAGTAGTCTTTGGACAGGGCTTCAGCCCCAGCATTTT. The chain has TRBV19 and TRBJ1-5; TRBD1 matches at 8 bases. Germline CDR1 is LNHDA and CDR2 is SQIVND (reference sequence). The CDR3 covers 14 residues. The trim removed 5 bases at V and 6 bases at J, leaving 6 bases unmatched.

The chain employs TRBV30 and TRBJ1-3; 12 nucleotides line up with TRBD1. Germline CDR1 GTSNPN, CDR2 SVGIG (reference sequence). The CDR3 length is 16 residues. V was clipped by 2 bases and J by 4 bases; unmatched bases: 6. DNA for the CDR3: TGTGCCTGGAGTACTACGGGACAGGGGGCCGGAAACACCATATATTTT. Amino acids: CAWSTTGQGAGNTIYF. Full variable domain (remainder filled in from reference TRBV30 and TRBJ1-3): SQTIHQWPATLVQPVGSPLSLECTVEGTSNPNLYWYRQAAGRGLQLLFYSVGIGQISSEVPQNLSASRPQDRQFILSSKKLLLSDSGFYLCAWSTTGQGAGNTIYFGEGSWLTVV.

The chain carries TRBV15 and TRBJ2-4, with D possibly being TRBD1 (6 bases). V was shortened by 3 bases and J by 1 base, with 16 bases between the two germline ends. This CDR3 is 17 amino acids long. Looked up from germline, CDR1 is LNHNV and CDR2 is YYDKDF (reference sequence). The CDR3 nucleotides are TGTGCCACCAGCAGCTTACAGGGCGAGGTGGCCAAAAACATTCAGTACTTC. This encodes CATSSLQGEVAKNIQYF.

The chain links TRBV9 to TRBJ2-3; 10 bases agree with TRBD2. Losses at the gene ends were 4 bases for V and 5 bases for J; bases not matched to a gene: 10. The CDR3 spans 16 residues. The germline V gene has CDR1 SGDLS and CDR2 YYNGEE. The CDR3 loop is CASSPRGSGGRDTQYF. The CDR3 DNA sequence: TGTGCCAGCAGCCCTCGGGGTAGCGGGGGGCGAGATACGCAGTATTTT.

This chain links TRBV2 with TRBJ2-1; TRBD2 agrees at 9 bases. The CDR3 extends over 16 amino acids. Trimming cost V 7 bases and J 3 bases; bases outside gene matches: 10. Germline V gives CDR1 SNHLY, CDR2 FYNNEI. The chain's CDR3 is CASTGAGGNHYNEQFF. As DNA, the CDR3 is TGTGCCAGCACCGGAGCGGGGGGCAACCACTACAATGAGCAGTTCTTC.

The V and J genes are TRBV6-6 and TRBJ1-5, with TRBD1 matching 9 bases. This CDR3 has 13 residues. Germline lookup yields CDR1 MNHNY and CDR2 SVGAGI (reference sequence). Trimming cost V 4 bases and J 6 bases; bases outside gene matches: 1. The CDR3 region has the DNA TGTGCCAGCAGTTTGGACAGGGGTCAGCCCCAGCATTTT. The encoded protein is CASSLDRGQPQHF.

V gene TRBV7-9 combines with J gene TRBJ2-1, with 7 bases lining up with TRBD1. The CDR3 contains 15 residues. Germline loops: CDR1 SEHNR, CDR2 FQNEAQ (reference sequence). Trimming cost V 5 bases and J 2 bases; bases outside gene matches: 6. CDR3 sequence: CASSQDRAPYNEQFF. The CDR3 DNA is TGTGCCAGCAGCCAAGACAGGGCCCCCTACAATGAGCAGTTCTTC.

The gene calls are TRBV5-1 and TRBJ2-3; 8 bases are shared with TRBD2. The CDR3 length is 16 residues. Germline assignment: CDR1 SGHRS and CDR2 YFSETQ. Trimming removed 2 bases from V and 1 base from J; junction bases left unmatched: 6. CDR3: CASSFFSGGGTDTQYF. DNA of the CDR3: TGCGCCAGCAGCTTTTTTTCCGGGGGGGGCACAGATACGCAGTATTTT.

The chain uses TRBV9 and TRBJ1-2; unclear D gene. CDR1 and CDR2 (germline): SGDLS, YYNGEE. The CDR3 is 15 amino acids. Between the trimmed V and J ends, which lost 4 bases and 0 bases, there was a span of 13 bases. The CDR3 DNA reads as TGTGCCAGCAGCCCGGGAGGGAGAGCTAACTATGGCTACACCTTC. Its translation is CASSPGGRANYGYTF.